These 13 T cell receptor beta chains share one sample of origin, sequenced in a study of control samples from healthy donors and cancer patients. The table came from immunoSEQ multiplex PCR; TCRdb's copy has only in-frame clones and leaves some out. The repertoire holds some 120,000 clones, with approximately 95% as singletons. The sequenced sample was blood. The receptors come from a man aged 30 to 45 in good health.

This sequence joins TRBV5-8 and TRBJ2-3; 7 positions agree with TRBD1. The CDR3 extends over 14 amino acids. V was clipped by 4 bases and J by 4 bases; unmatched bases: 6. CDR1 and CDR2 from the germline V gene are SGHTS and YDEGEE. CDR3 bases: TGTGCCAGCAGCCCCCGACAGGGCCCAGATACGCAGTATTTT. Encoded protein: CASSPRQGPDTQYF.

The J gene is TRBJ2-3, the V gene TRBV9; D is perhaps TRBD2 (6 bases). Per the germline V gene, CDR1 is SGDLS and CDR2 is YYNGEE. V was pared by 0 bases and J by 1 base, with 9 bases between. CDR3 length: 15 residues. The CDR3 DNA sequence: TGTGCCAGCAGCGTAGGTCTAGCGCGCACAGATACGCAGTATTTT. It encodes CASSVGLARTDTQYF.

This clone was seen just once. This chain links TRBV29-1 with TRBJ2-5, with 7 bases that match TRBD2. J gave up 4 bases and V 8 bases, and 7 bases lay outside the gene matches. This CDR3 region has 12 residues. Germline V lookup: CDR1 SQVTM, CDR2 ANQGSEA. The CDR3 region is CSTARGRETQYF. CDR3 sequence (DNA): TGCAGCACCGCGCGGGGGAGAGAGACCCAGTACTTC.

The V and J genes are TRBV2 and TRBJ2-3; D is tentatively TRBD1 or TRBD2 (5 bases each). The CDR3 length is 14 residues. CDR1 SNHLY and CDR2 FYNNEI come from the germline V gene. Trimming pared 6 bases from V and 4 bases from J, leaving 14 bases between. CDR3 DNA sequence: TGTGCCAGCAGGGCTACCGGGGCCCCAGATACGCAGTATTTT. Translating gives CASRATGAPDTQYF.

The chain links TRBV2 to TRBJ2-7, with TRBD1 identical over 7 bases. The germline gives CDR1 SNHLY, CDR2 FYNNEI. There are 15 residues in the CDR3. V dropped 3 bases and J dropped 3; count of bases not matched to a gene: 8. The CDR3 nucleotides are TGTGCCAGCAGTGAGGGGCAGGGGGTGTACTACGAGCAGTACTTC. This codes for CASSEGQGVYYEQYF. Drawing the rest from reference TRBV2 and TRBJ2-7, the complete variable domain is EPEVTQTPSHQVTQMGQEVILRCVPISNHLYFYWYRQILGQKVEFLVSFYNNEISEKSEIFDDQFSVERPDGSNFTLKIRSTKLEDSAMYFCASSEGQGVYYEQYFGPGTRLTVT.

The chain links TRBV19 to TRBJ1-1; D might be TRBD1 (5 bases). CDR1 is LNHDA and CDR2 is SQIVND in the germline V gene (reference sequence). There are 16 residues in the CDR3. Trimming removed 0 bases at V and 1 base at J, with 12 bases between. In DNA, the CDR3 is TGTGCCAGTAGTATAGATACCGGGGCTGCGAACACTGAAGCTTTCTTT. Encoded protein: CASSIDTGAANTEAFF.

The gene calls are TRBV5-1 and TRBJ2-5, with D hard to call. The ends were cut back, 0 bases at V and 4 bases at J, with 7 bases in the middle. Germline loops: CDR1 SGHRS, CDR2 YFSETQ. This CDR3 region has 13 residues. The CDR3 DNA follows: TGCGCCAGCAGCTTGGAAAGAGCAGAGACCCAGTACTTC. Protein: CASSLERAETQYF.

The rearrangement joins TRBV7-8 to TRBJ1-6; 9 nucleotides agree with TRBD1. CDR1 is SGHVS and CDR2 is FQNEAQ in the germline V gene. V was clipped by 2 bases and J by 7 bases; unmatched bases: 6. The CDR3 is 16 residues long. The CDR3 region has the DNA TGTGCCAGCAGCTTAAAGAGGACAGGGGAAAATTCACCCCTCCACTTT. This translates into CASSLKRTGENSPLHF.

This rearrangement joins TRBV27 to TRBJ1-1; D is perhaps TRBD1 (5 bases). The V end was cut by 1 base, the J end by 5 bases, with 17 bases between. Germline V gives CDR1 MNHEY, CDR2 SMNVEV (reference sequence). The CDR3 spans 16 residues. CDR3 protein: CASSLLGDGAKTEAFF. CDR3 DNA sequence: TGTGCCAGCAGTTTATTAGGGGACGGAGCCAAAACTGAAGCTTTCTTT.

The chain recombines TRBV18 with TRBJ2-2; the D call may be TRBD1 or TRBD2 (6 bases each). The CDR3 runs to 16 residues. The germline V gene has CDR1 KGHSH and CDR2 LQKENI. Trimming removed 0 bases at V and 3 bases at J, with 11 bases between. The CDR3 sequence is CASSPPEGVHTGELFF. The CDR3 DNA reads as TGTGCCAGCTCACCACCGGAGGGGGTTCACACCGGGGAGCTGTTTTTT.

The chain employs TRBV20-1 and TRBJ1-1; tentatively, D is TRBD1 (6 bases). Germline V gene data show CDR1 as DFQATT and CDR2 as SNEGSKA (reference sequence). V lost 3 bases and J lost 10, with 9 bases in between. This CDR3 is built from 10 residues. The CDR3 sequence is CSASGGGAFF. The CDR3 region has the DNA TGCAGTGCTAGTGGAGGGGGAGCTTTCTTT.

This rearrangement joins TRBV6-6 to TRBJ1-5; 9 bases map to TRBD1. V shed 6 bases and J 2 bases; nucleotides not matched to a gene: 5. Germline V CDR1 and CDR2: MNHNY, SVGAGI (reference sequence). The CDR3 runs 15 residues. The CDR3 nucleotides are TGTGCCAGCAGCTTGGACAGGGGTGGCAATCAGCCCCAGCATTTT. Its translation is CASSLDRGGNQPQHF.

This clone is a singleton in its sample. The CDR3 spells CASKRDRAVKYEQYF. The CDR3 DNA sequence: TGTGCCAGCAAACGGGACAGGGCGGTGAAATACGAGCAGTACTTC. This chain uses TRBV27 with TRBJ2-7; TRBD1 matches at 9 bases. The CDR3 is 15 amino acids. Germline CDR1 and CDR2: MNHEY and SMNVEV (reference sequence). With 7 bases clipped from V and 4 bases from J, the junction kept 11 bases outside the gene matches.